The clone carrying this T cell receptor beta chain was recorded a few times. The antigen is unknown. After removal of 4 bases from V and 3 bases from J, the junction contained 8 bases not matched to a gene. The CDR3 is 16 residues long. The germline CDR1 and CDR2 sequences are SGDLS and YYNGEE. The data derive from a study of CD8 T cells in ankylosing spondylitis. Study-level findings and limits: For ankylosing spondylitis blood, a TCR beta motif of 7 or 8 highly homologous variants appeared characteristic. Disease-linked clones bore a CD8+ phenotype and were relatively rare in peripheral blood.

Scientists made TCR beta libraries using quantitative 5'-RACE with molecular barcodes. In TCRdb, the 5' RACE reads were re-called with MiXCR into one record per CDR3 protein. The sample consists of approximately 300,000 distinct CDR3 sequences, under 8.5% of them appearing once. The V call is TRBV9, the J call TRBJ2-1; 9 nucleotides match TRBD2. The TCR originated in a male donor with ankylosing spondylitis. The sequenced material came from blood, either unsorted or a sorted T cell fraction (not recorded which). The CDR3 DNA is TGTGCCAGCAGCCAAAAAAGCGGGAGGTACTACAATGAGCAGTTCTTC. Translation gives CASSQKSGRYYNEQFF.